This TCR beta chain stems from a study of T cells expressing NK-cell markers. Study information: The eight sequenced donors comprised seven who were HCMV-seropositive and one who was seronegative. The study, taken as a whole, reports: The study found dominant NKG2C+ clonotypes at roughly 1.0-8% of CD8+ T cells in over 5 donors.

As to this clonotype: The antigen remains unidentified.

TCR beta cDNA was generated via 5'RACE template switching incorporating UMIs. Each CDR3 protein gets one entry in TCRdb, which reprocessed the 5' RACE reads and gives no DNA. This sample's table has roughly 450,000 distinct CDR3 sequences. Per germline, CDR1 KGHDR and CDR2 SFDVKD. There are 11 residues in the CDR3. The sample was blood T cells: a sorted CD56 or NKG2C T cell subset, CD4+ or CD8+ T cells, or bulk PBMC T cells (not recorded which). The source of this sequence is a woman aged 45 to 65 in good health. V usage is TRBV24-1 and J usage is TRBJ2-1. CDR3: CATSEYAEQFF.